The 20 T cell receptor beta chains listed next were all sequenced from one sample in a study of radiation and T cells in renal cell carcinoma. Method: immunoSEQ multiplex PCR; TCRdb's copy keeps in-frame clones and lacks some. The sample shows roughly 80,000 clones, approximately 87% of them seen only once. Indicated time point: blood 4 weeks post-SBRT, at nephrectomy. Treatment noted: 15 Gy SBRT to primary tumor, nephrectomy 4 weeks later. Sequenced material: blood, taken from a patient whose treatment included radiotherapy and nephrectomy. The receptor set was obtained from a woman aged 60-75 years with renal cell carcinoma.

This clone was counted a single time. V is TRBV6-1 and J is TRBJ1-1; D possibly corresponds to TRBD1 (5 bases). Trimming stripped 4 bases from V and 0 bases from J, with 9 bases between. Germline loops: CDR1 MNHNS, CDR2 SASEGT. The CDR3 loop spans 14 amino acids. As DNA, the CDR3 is TGTGCCAGCAGTGGAGGAGGGGTGAACACTGAAGCTTTCTTT. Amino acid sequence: CASSGGGVNTEAFF.

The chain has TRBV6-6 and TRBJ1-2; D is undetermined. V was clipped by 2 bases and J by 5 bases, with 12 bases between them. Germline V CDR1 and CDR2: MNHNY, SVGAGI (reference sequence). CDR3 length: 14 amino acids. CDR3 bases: TGTGCCAGCAGTTACGCCTTGGGTCAGTATGGCTACACCTTC. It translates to CASSYALGQYGYTF.

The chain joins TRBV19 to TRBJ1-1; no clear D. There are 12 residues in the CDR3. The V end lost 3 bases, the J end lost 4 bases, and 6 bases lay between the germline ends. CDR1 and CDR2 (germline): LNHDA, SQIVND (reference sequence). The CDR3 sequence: CASSMGGTEAFF. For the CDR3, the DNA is TGTGCCAGTAGTATGGGAGGCACTGAAGCTTTCTTT.

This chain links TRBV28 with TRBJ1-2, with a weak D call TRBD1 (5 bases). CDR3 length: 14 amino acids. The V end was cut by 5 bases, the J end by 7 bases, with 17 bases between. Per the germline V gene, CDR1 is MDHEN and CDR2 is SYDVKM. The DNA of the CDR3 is TGTGCCAGCAGTCCAGTTGAAGGGGCCCGTGGCTACACCTTC. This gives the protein CASSPVEGARGYTF.

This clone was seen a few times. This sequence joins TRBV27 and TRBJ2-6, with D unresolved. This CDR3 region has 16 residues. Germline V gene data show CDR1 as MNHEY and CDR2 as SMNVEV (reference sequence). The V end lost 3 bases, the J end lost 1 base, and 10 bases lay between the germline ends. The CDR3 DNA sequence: TGTGCCAGCAGTTTGGCAGCAGGATCTGGGGCCAACGTCCTGACTTTC. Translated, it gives CASSLAAGSGANVLTF.

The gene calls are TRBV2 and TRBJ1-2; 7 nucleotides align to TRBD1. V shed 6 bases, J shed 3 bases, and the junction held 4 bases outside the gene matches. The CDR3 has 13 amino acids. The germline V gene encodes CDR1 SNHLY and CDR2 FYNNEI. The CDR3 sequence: CASSRDSDYGYTF. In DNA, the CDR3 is TGTGCCAGCAGCCGGGACAGCGACTATGGCTACACCTTC.

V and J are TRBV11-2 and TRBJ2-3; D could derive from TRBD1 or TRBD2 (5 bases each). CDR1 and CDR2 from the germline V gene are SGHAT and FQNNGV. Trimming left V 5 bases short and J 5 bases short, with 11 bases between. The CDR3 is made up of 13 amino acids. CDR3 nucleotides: TGTGCCAGCAGCCAGGTGAGGGGAGATACGCAGTATTTT. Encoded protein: CASSQVRGDTQYF.

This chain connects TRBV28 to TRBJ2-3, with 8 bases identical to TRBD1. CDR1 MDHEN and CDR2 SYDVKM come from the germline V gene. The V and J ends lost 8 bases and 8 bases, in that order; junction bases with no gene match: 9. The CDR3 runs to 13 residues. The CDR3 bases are TGTGCCAGCGGACAGGGAGAGTACGGTACGCAGTATTTT. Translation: CASGQGEYGTQYF.

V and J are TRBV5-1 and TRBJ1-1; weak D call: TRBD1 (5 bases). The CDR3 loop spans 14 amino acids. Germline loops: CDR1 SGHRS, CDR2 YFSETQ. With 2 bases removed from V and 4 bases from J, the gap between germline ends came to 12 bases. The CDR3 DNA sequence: TGCGCCAGCAGCTTTACAGATACAGGCACTGAAGCTTTCTTT. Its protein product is CASSFTDTGTEAFF.

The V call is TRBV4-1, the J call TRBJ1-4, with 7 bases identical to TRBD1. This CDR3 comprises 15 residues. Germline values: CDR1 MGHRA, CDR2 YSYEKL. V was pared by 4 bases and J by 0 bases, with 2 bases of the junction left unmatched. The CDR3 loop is CASSRQGATNEKLFF. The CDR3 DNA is TGCGCCAGCAGCCGACAGGGCGCAACTAATGAAAAACTGTTTTTT.

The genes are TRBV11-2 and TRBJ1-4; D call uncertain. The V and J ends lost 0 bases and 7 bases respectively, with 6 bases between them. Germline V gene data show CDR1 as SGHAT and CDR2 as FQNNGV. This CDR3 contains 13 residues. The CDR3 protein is CASSLETVEKLFF. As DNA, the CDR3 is TGTGCCAGCAGCTTAGAGACGGTTGAAAAACTGTTTTTT. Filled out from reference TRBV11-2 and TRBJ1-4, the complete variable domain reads EAGVAQSPRYKIIEKRQSVAFWCNPISGHATLYWYQQILGQGPKLLIQFQNNGVVDDSQLPKDRFSAERLKGVDSTLKIQPAKLEDSAVYLCASSLETVEKLFFGSGTQLSVL.

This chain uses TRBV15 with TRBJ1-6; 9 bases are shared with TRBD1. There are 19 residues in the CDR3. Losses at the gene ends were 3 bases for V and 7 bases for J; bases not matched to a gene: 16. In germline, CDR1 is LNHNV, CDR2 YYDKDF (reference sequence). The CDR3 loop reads CATSRGALSPDRGNSPLHF. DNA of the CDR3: TGTGCCACCAGCAGGGGCGCCCTTAGCCCAGACAGGGGGAATTCACCCCTCCACTTT.

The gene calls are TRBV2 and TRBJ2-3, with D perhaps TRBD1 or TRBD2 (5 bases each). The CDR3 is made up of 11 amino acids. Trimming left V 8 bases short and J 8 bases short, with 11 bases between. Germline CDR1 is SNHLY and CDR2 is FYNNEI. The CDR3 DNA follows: TGTGCCAGCGGGGGAATGGGTACGCAGTATTTT. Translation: CASGGMGTQYF.

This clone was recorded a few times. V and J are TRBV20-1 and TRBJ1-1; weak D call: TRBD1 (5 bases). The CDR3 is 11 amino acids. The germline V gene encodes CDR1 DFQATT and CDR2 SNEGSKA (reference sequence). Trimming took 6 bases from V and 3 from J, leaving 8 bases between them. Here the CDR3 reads CSAVRDTEAFF. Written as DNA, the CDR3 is TGCAGTGCCGTCAGGGACACTGAAGCTTTCTTT.

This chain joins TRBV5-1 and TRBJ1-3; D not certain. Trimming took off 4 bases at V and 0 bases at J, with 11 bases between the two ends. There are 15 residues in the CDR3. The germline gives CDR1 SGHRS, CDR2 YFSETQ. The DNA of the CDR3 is TGCGCCAGCAGCCCGGAGTTGAACTCTGGAAACACCATATATTTT. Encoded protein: CASSPELNSGNTIYF.

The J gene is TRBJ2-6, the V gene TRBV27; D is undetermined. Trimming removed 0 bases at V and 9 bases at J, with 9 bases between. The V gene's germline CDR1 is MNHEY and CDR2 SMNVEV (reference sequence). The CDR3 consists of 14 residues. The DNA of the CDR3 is TGTGCCAGCAGTTTATCGCCAGGCATCAACGTCCTGACTTTC. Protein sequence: CASSLSPGINVLTF.

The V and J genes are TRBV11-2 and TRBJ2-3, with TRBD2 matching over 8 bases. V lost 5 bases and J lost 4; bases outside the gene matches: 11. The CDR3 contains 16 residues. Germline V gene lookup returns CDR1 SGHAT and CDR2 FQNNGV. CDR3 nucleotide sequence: TGTGCCAGCAGCACCCGGGGTAGCGGGGTCGCAGATACGCAGTATTTT. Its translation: CASSTRGSGVADTQYF. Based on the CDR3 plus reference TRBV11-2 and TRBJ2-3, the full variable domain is EAGVAQSPRYKIIEKRQSVAFWCNPISGHATLYWYQQILGQGPKLLIQFQNNGVVDDSQLPKDRFSAERLKGVDSTLKIQPAKLEDSAVYLCASSTRGSGVADTQYFGPGTRLTVL.

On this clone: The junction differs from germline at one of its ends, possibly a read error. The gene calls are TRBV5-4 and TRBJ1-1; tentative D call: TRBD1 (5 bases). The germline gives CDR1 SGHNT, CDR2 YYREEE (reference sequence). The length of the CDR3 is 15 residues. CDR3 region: CAGSLDIQGSSEAFF. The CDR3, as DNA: TGTGCCGGCAGCTTAGACATCCAGGGTAGTTCTGAAGCTTTCTTT.

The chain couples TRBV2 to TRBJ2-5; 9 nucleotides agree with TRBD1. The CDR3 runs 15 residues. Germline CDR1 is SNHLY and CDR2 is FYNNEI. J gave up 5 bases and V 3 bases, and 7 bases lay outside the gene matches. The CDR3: CASSELGTGRETQYF. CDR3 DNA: TGTGCCAGCAGTGAGCTCGGGACAGGGAGGGAGACCCAGTACTTC.

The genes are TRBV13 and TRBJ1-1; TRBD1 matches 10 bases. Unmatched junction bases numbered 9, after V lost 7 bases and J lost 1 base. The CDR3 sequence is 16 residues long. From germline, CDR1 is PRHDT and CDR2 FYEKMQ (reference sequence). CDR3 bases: TGTGCCAGCAACCCTTTGACAGGGGGCGCGAACACTGAAGCTTTCTTT. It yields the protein CASNPLTGGANTEAFF.